This entry lists 9 T cell receptor beta chains sequenced from one sample in a study of blood T cell repertoires in COVID-19. Profiled with immunoSEQ multiplex PCR; TCRdb holds only in-frame clones, not every one. There are 110,000 or so clones in the sample; 84% occur only once, and approximately 8.1% lies in the top ten. Material for sequencing was peripheral blood. The receptors originated from a woman between 40 and 55 years old with acute or convalescent COVID-19.

The CDR3 protein is CASSTGSQGNTQYF. DNA of the CDR3: TGTGCCAGTAGTACCGGATCCCAGGGAAATACGCAGTATTTT. The V call is TRBV19, the J call TRBJ2-3; maybe TRBD1 (5 bases). Germline V gives CDR1 LNHDA, CDR2 SQIVND (reference sequence). Trimming left V 4 bases short and J 7 bases short, with 15 bases between. The CDR3 loop spans 14 amino acids.

The rearrangement uses TRBV6-2 or TRBV6-3 and TRBJ2-7; a weak D match, TRBD2 (6 bases). Trimming left V 0 bases short and J 11 bases short, with 20 bases between. Germline CDR1 reads MNHEY; CDR2 reads SVGEGT. The CDR3 loop spans 15 amino acids. CDR3 protein: CASSYSSSGVQAEYF. As DNA, the CDR3 is TGTGCCAGCAGTTACTCTTCCTCGGGGGTGCAGGCTGAGTACTTC.

This chain connects TRBV5-1 to TRBJ2-7; no clear D. This CDR3 region has 13 residues. CDR1 is SGHRS, CDR2 YFSETQ, per germline. Trimming removed 4 bases at V and 0 bases at J, with 8 bases between. The DNA for the CDR3 is TGCGCCAGCAGCCCAGGTTTCTCCTACGAGCAGTACTTC. This encodes CASSPGFSYEQYF. The full variable domain, in which reference TRBV5-1 and TRBJ2-7 provide the parts outside the CDR3, is KAGVTQTPRYLIKTRGQQVTLSCSPISGHRSVSWYQQTPGQGLQFLFEYFSETQRNKGNFPGRFSGRQFSNSRSEMNVSTLELGDSALYLCASSPGFSYEQYFGPGTRLTVT.

The chain links TRBV4-1 to TRBJ2-1; TRBD2 matches at 16 bases. V was pared by 5 bases and J by 10 bases, with 11 bases of the junction left unmatched. Germline CDR1 reads MGHRA; CDR2 reads YSYEKL. The CDR3 sequence is 17 residues long. The CDR3 DNA is TGCGCCAGCAGCTCCGGGACTAGCGGGGGGGGGCTCAACGAGCAGTTCTTC. This gives the protein CASSSGTSGGGLNEQFF.

The gene calls are TRBV6-5 and TRBJ1-5; possible D gene TRBD1, 5 bases. The CDR3 has 15 amino acids. Trimming pared 11 bases from V and 2 bases from J, leaving 19 bases between. Germline-derived CDR1 and CDR2 are MNHEY and SVGAGI. As DNA, the CDR3 is TGTGCCGCACAAGCATTACAGGCAGGCAATCAGCCCCAGCATTTT. Translation gives CAAQALQAGNQPQHF.

This clone was seen just once. The V gene is TRBV11-2, the J gene TRBJ2-2, with D uncertain. The CDR3 sequence is 13 residues long. CDR1 is SGHAT and CDR2 is FQNNGV in the germline V gene. V was cut by 7 bases and J by 4 bases, with 10 bases left in between. CDR3 nucleotide sequence: TGTGCCAGCACCCCTCTCAGCACCGGGGAGCTGTTTTTT. This translates into CASTPLSTGELFF.

The rearrangement joins TRBV6-4 to TRBJ1-2; unclear D gene. From germline, CDR1 is MRHNA and CDR2 SNTAGT. The CDR3 spans 15 residues. Between the trimmed V and J ends, which lost 5 bases and 5 bases, there was a span of 18 bases. CDR3 coding DNA: TGTGCCAGCAGTCCAGAGGGTGGATTGCGTTATGGCTACACCTTC. Amino acids: CASSPEGGLRYGYTF.

The chain is built from TRBV6-6 and TRBJ2-7; 7 bases are shared with TRBD2. The CDR3 has 15 amino acids. Germline V CDR1 and CDR2: MNHNY, SVGAGI (reference sequence). The V segment lost 0 bases and the J segment 2 bases; nucleotides outside the gene matches: 4. The CDR3 DNA sequence: TGTGCCAGCAGTTACTCGGCGGGGGTAACCTACGAGCAGTACTTC. Translating it yields CASSYSAGVTYEQYF.

The genes are TRBV2 and TRBJ2-3; D is possibly TRBD2 (5 bases). Germline CDR1 is SNHLY and CDR2 is FYNNEI. V lost 5 bases and J 6 bases, leaving 9 bases between the germline ends. This CDR3 contains 12 residues. CDR3 amino acids: CASSLQRDTQYF. The CDR3 coding sequence is TGTGCCAGCAGTCTACAGCGGGATACGCAGTATTTT. The full variable domain, its missing parts supplied by reference TRBV2 and TRBJ2-3, is EPEVTQTPSHQVTQMGQEVILRCVPISNHLYFYWYRQILGQKVEFLVSFYNNEISEKSEIFDDQFSVERPDGSNFTLKIRSTKLEDSAMYFCASSLQRDTQYFGPGTRLTVL.